The sequence of this T cell receptor beta chain was determined in a study of T cells in Graves' hyperthyroidism and ophthalmopathy. Researchers took RNA transcripts and amplified the TCR beta CDR3 regions from them. In the first-round RT-PCR of the TCR CDR3, the HTBI primer set was used. TCRdb analysed the multiplex PCR reads with MiXCR anew, one entry per CDR3 protein. The sample shows some 510,000 distinct CDR3 sequences, 20% of them seen only once. Stable hyperthyroidism: no ophthalmopathy progression over 18 months of follow-up. At least ten counts were recorded for this clonotype. Deletions cut 5 bases from V and 1 base from J, with 11 bases between. The CDR3 spans 14 residues. Germline loops: CDR1 SEHNR, CDR2 FQNEAQ (reference sequence).

The V gene is TRBV7-9, the J gene TRBJ1-1, with D possibly being TRBD1 (5 bases). The sample comprised blood. This sequence originates from a man between 18 and 35 years old with Graves' hyperthyroidism. CDR3 sequence (DNA): TGTGCCAGCAGCCCCGGGGCGACGAACACTGAAGCTTTCTTT. Translation gives CASSPGATNTEAFF.